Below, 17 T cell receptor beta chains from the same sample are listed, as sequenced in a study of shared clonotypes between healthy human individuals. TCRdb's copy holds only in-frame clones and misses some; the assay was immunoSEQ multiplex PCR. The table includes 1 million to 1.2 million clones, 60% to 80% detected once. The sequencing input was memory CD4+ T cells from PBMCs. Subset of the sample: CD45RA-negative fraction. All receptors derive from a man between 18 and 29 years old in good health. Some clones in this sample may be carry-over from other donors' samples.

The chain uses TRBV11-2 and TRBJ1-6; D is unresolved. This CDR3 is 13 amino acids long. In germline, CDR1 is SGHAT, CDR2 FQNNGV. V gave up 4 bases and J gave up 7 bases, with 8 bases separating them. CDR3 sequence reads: CASSSERNSPLHF. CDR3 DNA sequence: TGTGCCAGCAGCTCGGAGAGAAATTCACCCCTCCACTTT.

CDR3 amino acids: CAWSPTGRNGYTF. CDR3 nucleotide sequence: TGTGCCTGGAGTCCGACAGGGAGGAATGGCTACACCTTC. The rearrangement links TRBV30 to TRBJ1-2; 7 bases line up with TRBD1. This CDR3 comprises 13 residues. Germline loops: CDR1 GTSNPN, CDR2 SVGIG (reference sequence). V dropped 2 bases and J dropped 6; count of bases not matched to a gene: 6.

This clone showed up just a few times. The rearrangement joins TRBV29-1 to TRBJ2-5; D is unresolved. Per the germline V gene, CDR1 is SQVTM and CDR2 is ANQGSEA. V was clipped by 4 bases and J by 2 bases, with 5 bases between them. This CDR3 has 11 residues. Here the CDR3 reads CSVGRQETQYF. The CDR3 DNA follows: TGCAGCGTTGGCAGGCAAGAGACCCAGTACTTC.

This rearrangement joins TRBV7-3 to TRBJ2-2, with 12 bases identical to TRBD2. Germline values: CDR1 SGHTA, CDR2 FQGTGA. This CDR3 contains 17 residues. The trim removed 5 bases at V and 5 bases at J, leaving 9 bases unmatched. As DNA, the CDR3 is TGTGCCAGCAGCCCCCAAATACTAGCGGGAGGAACCGGGGAGCTGTTTTTT. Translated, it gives CASSPQILAGGTGELFF.

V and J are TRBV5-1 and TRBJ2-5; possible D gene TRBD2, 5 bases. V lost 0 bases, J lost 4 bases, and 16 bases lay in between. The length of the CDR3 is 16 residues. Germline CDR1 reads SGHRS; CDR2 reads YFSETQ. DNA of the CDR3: TGCGCCAGCAGCTTGGGGGGATCTAGCATTTCAGAGACCCAGTACTTC. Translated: CASSLGGSSISETQYF.

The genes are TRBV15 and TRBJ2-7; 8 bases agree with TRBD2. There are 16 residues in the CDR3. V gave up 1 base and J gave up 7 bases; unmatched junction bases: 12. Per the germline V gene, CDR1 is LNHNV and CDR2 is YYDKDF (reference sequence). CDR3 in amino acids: CATSRGASTGGWEQYF. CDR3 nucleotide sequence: TGTGCCACCAGCAGAGGGGCCTCCACGGGAGGGTGGGAGCAGTACTTC. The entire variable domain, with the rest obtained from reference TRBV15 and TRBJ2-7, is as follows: DAMVIQNPRYQVTQFGKPVTLSCSQTLNHNVMYWYQQKSSQAPKLLFHYYDKDFNNEADTPDNFQSRRPNTSFCFLDIRSPGLGDTAMYLCATSRGASTGGWEQYFGPGTRLTVT.

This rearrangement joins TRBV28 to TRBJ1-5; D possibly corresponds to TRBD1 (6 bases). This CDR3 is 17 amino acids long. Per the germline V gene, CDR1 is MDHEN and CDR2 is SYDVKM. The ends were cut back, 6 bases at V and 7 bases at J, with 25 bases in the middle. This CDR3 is CASSRISQGPRRQPQHF. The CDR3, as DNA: TGTGCCAGCAGCCGCATATCACAGGGCCCTAGGAGGCAGCCCCAGCATTTT.

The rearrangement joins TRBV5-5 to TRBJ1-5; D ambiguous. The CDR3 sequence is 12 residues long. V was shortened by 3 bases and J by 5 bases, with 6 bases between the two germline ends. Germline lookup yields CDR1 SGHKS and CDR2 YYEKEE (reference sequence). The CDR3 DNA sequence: TGTGCCAGCAGCTGGGCGGATCAGCCCCAGCATTTT. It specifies CASSWADQPQHF.

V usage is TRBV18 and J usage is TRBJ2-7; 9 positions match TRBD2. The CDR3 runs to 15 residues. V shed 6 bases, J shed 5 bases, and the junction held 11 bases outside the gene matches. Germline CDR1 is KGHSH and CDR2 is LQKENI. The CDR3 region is CASSVVNSGSNEQYF. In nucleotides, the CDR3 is TGTGCCAGCTCGGTAGTTAATAGCGGGAGTAACGAGCAGTACTTC.

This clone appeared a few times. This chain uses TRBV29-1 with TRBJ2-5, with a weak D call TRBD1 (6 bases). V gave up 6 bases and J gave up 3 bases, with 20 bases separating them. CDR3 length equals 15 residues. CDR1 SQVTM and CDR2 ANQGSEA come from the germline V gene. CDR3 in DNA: TGCAGCGTGAAACGTCCGAGGGGGTGGGAAGAGACCCAGTACTTC. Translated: CSVKRPRGWEETQYF.

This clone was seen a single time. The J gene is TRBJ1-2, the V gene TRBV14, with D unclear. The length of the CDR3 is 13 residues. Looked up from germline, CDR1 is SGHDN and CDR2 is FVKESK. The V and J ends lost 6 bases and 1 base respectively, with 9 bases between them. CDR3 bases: TGTGCCAGCAGGGAAGACCTTAACTATGGCTACACCTTC. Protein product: CASREDLNYGYTF.

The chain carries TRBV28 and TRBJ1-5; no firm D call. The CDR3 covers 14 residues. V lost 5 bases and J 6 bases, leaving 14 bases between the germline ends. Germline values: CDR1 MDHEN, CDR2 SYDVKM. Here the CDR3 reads CASSPAGLGQPQHF. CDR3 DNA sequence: TGTGCCAGCAGTCCCGCGGGGTTAGGTCAGCCCCAGCATTTT.

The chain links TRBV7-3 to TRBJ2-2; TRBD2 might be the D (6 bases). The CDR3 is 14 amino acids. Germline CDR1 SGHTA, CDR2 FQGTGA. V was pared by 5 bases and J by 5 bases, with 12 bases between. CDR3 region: CASSPDYRTGELFF. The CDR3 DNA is TGTGCCAGCAGCCCGGACTACCGTACCGGGGAGCTGTTTTTT.

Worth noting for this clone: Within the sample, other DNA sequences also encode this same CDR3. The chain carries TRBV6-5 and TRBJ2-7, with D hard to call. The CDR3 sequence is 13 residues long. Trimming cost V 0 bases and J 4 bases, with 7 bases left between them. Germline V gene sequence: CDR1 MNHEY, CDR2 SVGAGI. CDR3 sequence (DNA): TGTGCCAGCAGTTACTCTGCCAGGTACGAGCAGTACTTC. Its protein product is CASSYSARYEQYF.

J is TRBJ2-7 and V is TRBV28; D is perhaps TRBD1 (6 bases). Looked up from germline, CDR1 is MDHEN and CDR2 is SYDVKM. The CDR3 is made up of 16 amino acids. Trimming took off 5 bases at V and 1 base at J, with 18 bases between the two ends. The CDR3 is CASSTGDTSISYEQYF. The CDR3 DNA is TGTGCCAGCAGTACCGGGGACACTTCTATTTCCTACGAGCAGTACTTC.

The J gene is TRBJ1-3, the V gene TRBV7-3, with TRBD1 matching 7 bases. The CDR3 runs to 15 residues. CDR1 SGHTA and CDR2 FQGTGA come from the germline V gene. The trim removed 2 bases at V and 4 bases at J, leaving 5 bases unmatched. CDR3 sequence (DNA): TGTGCCAGCAGCTTACGAGGGGGCGAGGGAAACACCATATATTTT. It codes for CASSLRGGEGNTIYF. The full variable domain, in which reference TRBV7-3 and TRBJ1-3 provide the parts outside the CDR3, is GAGVSQTPSNKVTEKGKYVELRCDPISGHTALYWYRQSLGQGPEFLIYFQGTGAADDSGLPNDRFFAVRPEGSVSTLKIQRTERGDSAVYLCASSLRGGEGNTIYFGEGSWLTVV.

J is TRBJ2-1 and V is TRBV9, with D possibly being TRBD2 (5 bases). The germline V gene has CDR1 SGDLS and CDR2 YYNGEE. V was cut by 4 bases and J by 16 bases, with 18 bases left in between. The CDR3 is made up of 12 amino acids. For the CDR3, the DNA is TGTGCCAGCAGCCCCCATGAGGAGGTCAGCTTCTTC. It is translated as CASSPHEEVSFF. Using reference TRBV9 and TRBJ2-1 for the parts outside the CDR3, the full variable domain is DSGVTQTPKHLITATGQRVTLRCSPRSGDLSVYWYQQSLDQGLQFLIQYYNGEERAKGNILERFSAQQFPDLHSELNLSSLELGDSALYFCASSPHEEVSFFGPGTRLTVL.